This T cell receptor beta chain originates from a study of human CD8 memory T cell subsets. Study-level points and caveats: The study found similarly high diversity in stem-like memory and precursor exhausted T cells, unlike effector memory cells. Sequencing was limited to the T cell receptor beta chain. Minimally overlapping with each other were the repertoires of precursor exhausted and stem-like memory T cells.

Libraries targeted TCR beta using 5' RACE with UMIs. For each CDR3 protein, TCRdb gives one entry from its re-call of the 5' RACE reads, without DNA. Recorded for this sample: fewer than 4,000 distinct CDR3 sequences. It was by negative magnetic separation that total CD8+ T cells were enriched. This clonotype is classed as medium-sized by frequency. Its antigen is not identified. This sequence was found in a human donor in good health. The sequenced sample was CD8+ T cells from PBMCs.

The CDR3 is CSVAHLAEKGNEQFF. The chain carries TRBV29-1 and TRBJ2-1; absent DNA, TCRdb's TRBD2 call cannot be checked. This CDR3 spans 15 amino acids. The germline V gene has CDR1 SQVTM and CDR2 ANQGSEA.